This T cell receptor beta chain was captured by sequencing in a study of CD8 T cells in ankylosing spondylitis. Study-wide points: According to the report, clones linked to the disease were significantly enriched in matched synovial fluid samples taken from ankylosing spondylitis patients. Ankylosing spondylitis blood appeared to be characterized by a TCR beta motif of about 8 highly homologous variants. Earlier literature documents some of the motif variants in reactive arthritis synovial fluid and blood.

Note on this clonotype: As yet, its antigen is unknown.

Germline CDR1 and CDR2: MDHEN and SYDVKM. The CDR3 is 14 amino acids. Trimming cost V 5 bases and J 3 bases, with 14 bases left between them. The authors made TCR beta libraries by quantitative 5'-RACE with molecular barcodes. TCRdb fed the 5' RACE reads into MiXCR, producing one record per CDR3 protein. The data hold 150,000 to 200,000 distinct CDR3 sequences, with about 16% observed a single time. The sequencing input was blood, either unsorted or a sorted T cell fraction (not recorded which). The chain recombines TRBV28 with TRBJ2-7; tentative D call: TRBD1 (6 bases). The receptor was isolated from a male donor with ankylosing spondylitis or in good health (not recorded which). CDR3 residues: CASSPTGKLYEQYF. CDR3 coding DNA: TGTGCCAGCAGTCCGACAGGTAAACTCTACGAGCAGTACTTC. The full variable domain, in which reference TRBV28 and TRBJ2-7 provide the parts outside the CDR3, is DVKVTQSSRYLVKRTGEKVFLECVQDMDHENMFWYRQDPGLGLRLIYFSYDVKMKEKGDIPEGYSVSREKKERFSLILESASTNQTSMYLCASSPTGKLYEQYFGPGTRLTVT.